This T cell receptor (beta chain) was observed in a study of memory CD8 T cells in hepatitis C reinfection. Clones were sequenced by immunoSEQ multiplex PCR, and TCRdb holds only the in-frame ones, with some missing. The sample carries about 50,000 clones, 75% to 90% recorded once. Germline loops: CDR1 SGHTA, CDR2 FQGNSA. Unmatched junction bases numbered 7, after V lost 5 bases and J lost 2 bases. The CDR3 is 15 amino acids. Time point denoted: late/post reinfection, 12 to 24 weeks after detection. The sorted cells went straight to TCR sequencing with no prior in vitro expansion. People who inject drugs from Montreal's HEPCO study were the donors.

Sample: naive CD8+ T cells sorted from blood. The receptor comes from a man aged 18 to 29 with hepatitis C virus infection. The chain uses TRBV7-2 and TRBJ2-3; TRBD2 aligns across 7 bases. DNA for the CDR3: TGTGCCAGCAGCCTTTGGGGGGGGTACACAGATACGCAGTATTTT. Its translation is CASSLWGGYTDTQYF.